This T cell receptor (beta chain) was sequenced during a study of blood T cell repertoires in COVID-19. The CDR3 is 15 residues long. CDR1 SGHRS and CDR2 YFSETQ come from the germline V gene. Trimming left V 0 bases short and J 10 bases short, with 17 bases between. Libraries were prepared by immunoSEQ multiplex PCR; TCRdb keeps only in-frame clonotypes and omits some of them. In the table there are about 35,000 clones, 83% of which are singletons. This clone has just a few counts. The chain couples TRBV5-1 to TRBJ2-1; a weak D match, TRBD1 (7 bases). The material sequenced was peripheral blood. This TCR was recovered from a middle-aged man with acute or convalescent COVID-19. The CDR3 DNA follows: TGCGCCAGCAGCTTGGTTCAGGGGGGTTTTATGGAGCAGTTCTTC. Translation gives CASSLVQGGFMEQFF.